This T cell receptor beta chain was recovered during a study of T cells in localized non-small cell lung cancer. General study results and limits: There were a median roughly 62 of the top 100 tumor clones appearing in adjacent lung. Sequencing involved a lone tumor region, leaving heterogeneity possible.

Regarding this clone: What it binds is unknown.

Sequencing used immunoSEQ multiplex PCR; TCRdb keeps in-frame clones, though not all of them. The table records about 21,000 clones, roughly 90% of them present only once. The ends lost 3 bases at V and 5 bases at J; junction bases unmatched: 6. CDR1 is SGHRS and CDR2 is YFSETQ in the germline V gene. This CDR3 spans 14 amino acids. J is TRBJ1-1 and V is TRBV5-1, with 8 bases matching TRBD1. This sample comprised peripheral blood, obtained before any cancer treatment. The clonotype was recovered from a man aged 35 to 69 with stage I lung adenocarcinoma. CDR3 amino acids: CASSSQGAGTEAFF. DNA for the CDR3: TGCGCCAGCAGCTCTCAGGGGGCAGGGACTGAAGCTTTCTTT.